Here is one T cell receptor beta chain with its context. Its cognate antigen is unknown. This clone may be a read error of a much larger clone one base away. At least 3 on the Clinical Activity Score was recorded for ophthalmopathy patients, who also had NOSPECS grade at least 4 and duration under 3 months. It was 8.5 to 10 ml of fresh peripheral blood that supplied the PBMCs. Germline V gene data show CDR1 as MNHNS and CDR2 as SASEGT. Trimming cost V 7 bases and J 2 bases; bases outside gene matches: 10. The CDR3 spans 16 residues. RNA transcripts served as the template for amplifying TCR beta CDR3 regions. TCR CDR3 underwent first-round RT-PCR with the HTBI primer set. TCRdb re-called the multiplex PCR reads with MiXCR, one entry per CDR3 protein. The sample records approximately 600,000 distinct CDR3 sequences, around 14% being singletons. This sample is drawn from a study of T cells in Graves' hyperthyroidism and ophthalmopathy. For the study at large: Prior to any treatment, at the point of initial diagnosis, peripheral blood was collected. Study-level points and caveats: Stable hyperthyroidism was told apart from ophthalmopathy by a model built on 13 V-J features.

The rearrangement joins TRBV6-1 to TRBJ2-3, with 9 bases fitting TRBD2. The sample comprised blood. This clonotype was obtained from a woman between 18 and 29 years old with Graves' ophthalmopathy. The CDR3 nucleotides read TGTGCCAGCACTACGACTAGCGGTGTCCTCACAGATACGCAGTATTTT. Translating it yields CASTTTSGVLTDTQYF.